Here is one T cell receptor (beta chain) with its context. Its target is unknown. The sample comes from a study of shared clonotypes between healthy human individuals. Study findings and constraints: The sampled material consisted only of blood, and tissue repertoires are likely to differ.

Study donors comprised healthy, HIV-negative adults devoid of recent acute infection or vaccination. The run depth of the assay was deep. Template amounts of approximately 310 ng DNA, approximately 30,000 T cell genomes, were employed in unsorted PBMC replicate PCRs. The data were produced by immunoSEQ multiplex PCR, yet TCRdb's version contains in-frame clones alone and is incomplete. The data contain 450,000 to 500,000 clones, over 75% of them singletons. There are 15 residues in the CDR3. V lost 6 bases to trimming and J lost 10 bases; unmatched junction nucleotides: 18. The germline CDR1 and CDR2 sequences are MNHEY and SMNVEV (reference sequence).

Sequences were obtained from PBMCs. The rearrangement joins TRBV27 to TRBJ2-7; TRBD2 matches at 7 bases. The receptor's source is a woman aged 40 to 50 in good health. Some clones in this sample may be carry-over from other donors' samples. CDR3 in amino acids: CASRNPVGGRERQYF. In DNA, the CDR3 is TGTGCCAGCAGGAACCCCGTTGGCGGGAGAGAACGACAGTACTTC.